The rows below give T cell receptor beta chains drawn from one sample of a study of T cell changes during pregnancy in multiple sclerosis. Repertoires were generated with immunoSEQ multiplex PCR, while TCRdb's copy carries only in-frame clones and drops some. The table has about 89,000 clones, 85% to 95% seen once. Specimen: peripheral blood, collected in the third trimester of pregnancy. Every receptor here comes from a female donor with multiple sclerosis, enrolled in a pregnancy study. CDR3s include the opening cysteine and the closing phenylalanine or tryptophan. D genes are given only for firm matches. Size is omitted from some rows. Given values are once, few, many or a class for expanded clones.

d_call	clone_size	v_call	j_call	cdr3_nt	cdr3_aa
TRBD2	-	TRBV4-2	TRBJ2-7	TGTGCCAGCAGCCAAGATATAGCGGGAGTCTCCCACGAGCAGTACTTC	CASSQDIAGVSHEQYF
-	-	TRBV7-6	TRBJ2-7	TGTGCCAGCAGCCCCTCCACGAGCTCCTACGAGCAGTACTTC	CASSPSTSSYEQYF
-	-	TRBV5-1	TRBJ2-1	TGCGCCAGCAGCTATGCGGGGAACTCCTACAATGAGCAGTTCTTC	CASSYAGNSYNEQFF
-	-	TRBV28	TRBJ1-1	TGTGCCAGCAGTAGTGACAGCGAAGCTTTCTTT	CASSSDSEAFF
TRBD1	-	TRBV28	TRBJ2-5	TGTGCCAGCAGCCTGACAGGGGGCGGCCAAGAGACCCAGTACTTC	CASSLTGGGQETQYF
-	once	TRBV29-1	TRBJ1-2	TGCGGCCTGGGGGGGGAAGGCTACACCTTC	CGLGGEGYTF
TRBD1	-	TRBV19	TRBJ1-5	TGTGCCAGTGGTGGTCGGGGACAGTTCAATCAGCCCCAGCATTTT	CASGGRGQFNQPQHF
TRBD2	-	TRBV6-4	TRBJ2-1	TGTGCCAGCAGTGACGTACTAGCGGGCCTCAATGAGCAGTTCTTC	CASSDVLAGLNEQFF
-	-	TRBV5-4	TRBJ2-7	TGTGCCAGCAGCTCCGACAGTTTCTCCTACGAGCAGTACTTC	CASSSDSFSYEQYF
TRBD1	-	TRBV27	TRBJ1-5	TGTGCCAGCAGTTCCTGGCAGGGGGTACTTAGCAATCAGCCCCAGCATTTT	CASSSWQGVLSNQPQHF
TRBD2	few	TRBV27	TRBJ2-1	TGTGCCAGCAGACTAGCGGGAGTCGTCAATGAGCAGTTCTTC	CASRLAGVVNEQFF
-	-	TRBV6-5	TRBJ1-5	TGTGCCAGCAGCCCTACAGGGAGTCAGCCCCAGCATTTT	CASSPTGSQPQHF
-	-	TRBV5-1	TRBJ2-7	TGCGCCAGCAGGAAGGAGAGAAACTACGAGCAGTACTTC	CASRKERNYEQYF
-	-	TRBV7-2	TRBJ1-1	TGTGCCAGCAGCTACTCCGGAGACACTGAAGCTTTCTTT	CASSYSGDTEAFF
-	-	TRBV4-3	TRBJ2-3	TGCGCCAGCAGCCACGCAGATACGCAGTATTTT	CASSHADTQYF
TRBD1	-	TRBV15	TRBJ2-3	TGTGCCACCAGCAGAGATCGGGACAGGGGTGTCGGCACAGATACGCAGTATTTT	CATSRDRDRGVGTDTQYF